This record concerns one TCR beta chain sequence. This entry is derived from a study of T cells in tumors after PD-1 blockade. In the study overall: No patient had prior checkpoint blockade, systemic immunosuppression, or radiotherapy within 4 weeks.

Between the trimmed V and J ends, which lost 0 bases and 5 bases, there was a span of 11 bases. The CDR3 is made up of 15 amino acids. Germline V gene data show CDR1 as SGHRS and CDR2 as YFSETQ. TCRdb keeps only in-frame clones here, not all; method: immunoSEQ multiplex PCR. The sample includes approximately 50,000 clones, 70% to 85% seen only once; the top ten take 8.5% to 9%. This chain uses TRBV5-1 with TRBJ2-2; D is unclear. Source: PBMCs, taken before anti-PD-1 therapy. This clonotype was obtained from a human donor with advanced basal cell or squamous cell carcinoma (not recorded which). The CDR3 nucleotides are TGCGCCAGCAGCTTGGACGGACCTAGGACCGGGGAGCTGTTTTTT. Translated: CASSLDGPRTGELFF.